This TCR beta chain was identified in a study of T cells in Graves' hyperthyroidism and ophthalmopathy. Exclusions: uncontrolled infection, other autoimmune disease, pregnancy, lactation. Germline V gene lookup returns CDR1 MNHEY and CDR2 SVGAGI. This CDR3 region has 16 residues. Deletions cut 4 bases from V and 4 bases from J, with 20 bases between. It was RNA transcripts that yielded the amplified TCR beta CDR3 regions. Carried out on the TCR CDR3, a first-round RT-PCR used the HTBI primer set. TCRdb processed the multiplex PCR reads anew with MiXCR; each CDR3 protein has one entry. This sample has hundreds of thousands of distinct CDR3 sequences, with around 39% found just once.

What was sequenced was blood. The chain is built from TRBV6-5 and TRBJ2-7, with D perhaps TRBD2 (5 bases). This sequence was found in a man aged 18 to 29 with Graves' hyperthyroidism. The CDR3 region has the DNA TGTGCCAGCAGTTCTCGTTGGACTCAAGATATTTACGAGCAGTACTTC. Amino acid sequence: CASSSRWTQDIYEQYF.